There are many counts of the clone carrying this TCR beta chain. The junction had 4 bases not matched to a gene; V was cut back by 5 bases and J by 3 bases. CDR1 and CDR2 (germline): SNHLY, FYNNEI. The CDR3 runs 14 residues. The sample comes from a study of cytomegalovirus exposure and HLA in healthy donors. Sequencing was performed with immunoSEQ multiplex PCR; in TCRdb, only in-frame clones are kept and a portion is missing. The table shows 90,000 to 150,000 clones, with 70% to 90% occurring only once. The material sequenced was PBMCs. The chain combines TRBV2 with TRBJ1-5, with 7 bases matching TRBD1. The source of this sequence is a woman aged 25 to 39 in good health and CMV-seronegative. The CDR3 protein is CASSPDRTNQPQHF. CDR3 in DNA: TGTGCCAGCAGTCCGGACAGGACCAATCAGCCCCAGCATTTT.